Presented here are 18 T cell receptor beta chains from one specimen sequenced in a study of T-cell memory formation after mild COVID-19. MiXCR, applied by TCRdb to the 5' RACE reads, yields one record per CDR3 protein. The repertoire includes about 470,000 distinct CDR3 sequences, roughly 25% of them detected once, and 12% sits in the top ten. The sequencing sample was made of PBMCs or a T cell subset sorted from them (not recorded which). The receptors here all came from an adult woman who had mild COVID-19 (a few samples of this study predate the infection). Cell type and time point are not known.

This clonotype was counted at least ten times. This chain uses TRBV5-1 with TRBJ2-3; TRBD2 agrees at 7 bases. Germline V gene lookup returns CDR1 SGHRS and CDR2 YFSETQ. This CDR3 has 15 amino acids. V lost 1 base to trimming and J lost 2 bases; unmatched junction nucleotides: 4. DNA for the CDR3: TGCGCCAGCAGCTTGAGCGGGGTTAACACAGATACGCAGTATTTT. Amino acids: CASSLSGVNTDTQYF.

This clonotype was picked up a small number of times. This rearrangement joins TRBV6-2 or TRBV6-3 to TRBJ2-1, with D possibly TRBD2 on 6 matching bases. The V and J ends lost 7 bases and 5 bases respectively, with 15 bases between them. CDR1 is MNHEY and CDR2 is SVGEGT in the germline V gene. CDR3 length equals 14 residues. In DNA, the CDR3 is TGTGCCAGCAACTTCGGAGGGTTCGACAATGAGCAGTTCTTC. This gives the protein CASNFGGFDNEQFF.

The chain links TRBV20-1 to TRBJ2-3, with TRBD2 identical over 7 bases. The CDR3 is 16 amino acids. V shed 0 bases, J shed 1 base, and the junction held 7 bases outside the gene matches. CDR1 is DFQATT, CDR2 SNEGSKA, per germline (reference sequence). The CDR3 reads CSAREPASGGTDTQYF. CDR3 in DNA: TGCAGTGCTAGAGAACCCGCTAGCGGAGGCACAGATACGCAGTATTTT.

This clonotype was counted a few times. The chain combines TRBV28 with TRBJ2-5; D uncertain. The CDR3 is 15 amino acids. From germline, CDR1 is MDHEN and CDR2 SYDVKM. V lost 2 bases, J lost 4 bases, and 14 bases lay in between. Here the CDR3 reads CASSLESSPSETQYF. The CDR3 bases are TGTGCCAGCAGTTTAGAATCTAGTCCCTCAGAGACCCAGTACTTC.

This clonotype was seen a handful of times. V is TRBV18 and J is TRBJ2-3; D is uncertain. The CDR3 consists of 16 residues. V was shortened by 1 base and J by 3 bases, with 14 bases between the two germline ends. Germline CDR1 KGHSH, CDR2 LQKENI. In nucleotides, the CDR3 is TGTGCCAGCTCACCACAGGCAGGTGGTTTTACAGATACGCAGTATTTT. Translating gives CASSPQAGGFTDTQYF.

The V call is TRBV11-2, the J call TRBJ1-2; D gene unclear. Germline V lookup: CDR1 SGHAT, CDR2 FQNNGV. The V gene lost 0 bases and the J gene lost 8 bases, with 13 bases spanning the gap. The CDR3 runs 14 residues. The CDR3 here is CASSLDRGVGGYTF. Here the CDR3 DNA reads TGTGCCAGCAGCTTAGATAGAGGAGTAGGCGGCTACACCTTC.

The CDR3 loop is CASSEAMGSGANVLTF. DNA for the CDR3: TGTGCCAGCAGTGAAGCCATGGGTTCTGGGGCCAACGTCCTGACTTTC. The gene calls are TRBV2 and TRBJ2-6, with unresolved D. Trimming shortened V by 0 bases and J by 1 base, and 7 bases separated the two germline ends. The germline CDR1 and CDR2 sequences are SNHLY and FYNNEI. The CDR3 is 16 amino acids.

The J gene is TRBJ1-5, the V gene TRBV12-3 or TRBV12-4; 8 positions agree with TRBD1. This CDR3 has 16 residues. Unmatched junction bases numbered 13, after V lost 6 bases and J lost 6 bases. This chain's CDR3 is CASSSEDRAPLQPQHF. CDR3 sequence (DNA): TGTGCCAGCAGCTCTGAGGACAGGGCTCCTCTTCAGCCCCAGCATTTT.

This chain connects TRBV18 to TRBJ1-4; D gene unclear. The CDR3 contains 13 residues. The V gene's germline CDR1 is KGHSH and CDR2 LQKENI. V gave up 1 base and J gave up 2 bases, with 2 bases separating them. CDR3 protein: CASSPQTNEKLFF. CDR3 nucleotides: TGTGCCAGCTCACCACAGACTAATGAAAAACTGTTTTTT.

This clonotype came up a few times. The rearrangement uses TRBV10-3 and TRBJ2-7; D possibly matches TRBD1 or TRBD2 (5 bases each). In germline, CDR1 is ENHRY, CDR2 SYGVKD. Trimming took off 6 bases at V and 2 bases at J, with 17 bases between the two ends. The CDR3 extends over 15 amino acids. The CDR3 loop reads CAIRGRGTKAYEQYF. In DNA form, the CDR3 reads TGTGCCATCAGGGGCCGGGGCACAAAGGCCTACGAGCAGTACTTC.

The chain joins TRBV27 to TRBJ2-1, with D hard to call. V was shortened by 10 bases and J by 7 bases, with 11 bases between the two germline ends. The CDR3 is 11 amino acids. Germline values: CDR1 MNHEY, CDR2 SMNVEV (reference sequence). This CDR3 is CATGQLNEQFF. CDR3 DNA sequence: TGTGCCACCGGGCAGTTAAATGAGCAGTTCTTC.

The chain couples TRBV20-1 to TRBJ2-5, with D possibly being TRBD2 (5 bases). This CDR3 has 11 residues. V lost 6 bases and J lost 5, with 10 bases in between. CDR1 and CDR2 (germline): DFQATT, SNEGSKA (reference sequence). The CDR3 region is CSALPGETQYF. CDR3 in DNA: TGCAGTGCCTTGCCGGGGGAGACCCAGTACTTC.

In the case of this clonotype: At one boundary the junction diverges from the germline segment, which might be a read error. CDR3 DNA sequence: TGTGCCAGCTCGCTCCACAGGGAGGCCAAAACCATTCAGTACTTC. This gives the protein CASSLHREAKTIQYF. The chain couples TRBV18 to TRBJ2-4; D may be TRBD1 or TRBD2 (6 bases each). Germline-derived CDR1 and CDR2 are KGHSH and LQKENI. The CDR3 is made up of 15 amino acids.

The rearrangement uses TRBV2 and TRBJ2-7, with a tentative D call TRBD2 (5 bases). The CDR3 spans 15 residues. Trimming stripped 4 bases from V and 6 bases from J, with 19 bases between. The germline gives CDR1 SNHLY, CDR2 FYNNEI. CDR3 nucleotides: TGTGCCAGCAGTGCCCCCGTAGGGAGCCTCGGCGAGCAGTACTTC. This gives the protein CASSAPVGSLGEQYF.

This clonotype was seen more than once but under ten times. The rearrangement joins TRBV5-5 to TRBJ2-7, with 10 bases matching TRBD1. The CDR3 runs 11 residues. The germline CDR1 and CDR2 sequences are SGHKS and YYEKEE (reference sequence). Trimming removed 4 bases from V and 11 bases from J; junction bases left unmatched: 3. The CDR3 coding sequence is TGTGCCAGCAGCCAGACAGGGGGCAAGTACTTC. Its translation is CASSQTGGKYF.

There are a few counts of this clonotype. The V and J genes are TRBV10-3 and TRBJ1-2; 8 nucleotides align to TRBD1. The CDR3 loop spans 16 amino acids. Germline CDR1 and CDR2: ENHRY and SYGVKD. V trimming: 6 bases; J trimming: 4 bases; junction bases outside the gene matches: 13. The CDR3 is CAISDKGTGGSYGYTF. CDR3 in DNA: TGTGCCATCAGCGACAAGGGGACAGGCGGTTCCTATGGCTACACCTTC.

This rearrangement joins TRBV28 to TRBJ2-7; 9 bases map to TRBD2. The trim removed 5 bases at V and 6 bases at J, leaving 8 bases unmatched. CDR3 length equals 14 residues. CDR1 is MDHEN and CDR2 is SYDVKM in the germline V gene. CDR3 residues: CASSLGSSGIEQYF. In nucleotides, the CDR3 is TGTGCCAGCAGTCTCGGGTCTAGCGGGATCGAGCAGTACTTC.

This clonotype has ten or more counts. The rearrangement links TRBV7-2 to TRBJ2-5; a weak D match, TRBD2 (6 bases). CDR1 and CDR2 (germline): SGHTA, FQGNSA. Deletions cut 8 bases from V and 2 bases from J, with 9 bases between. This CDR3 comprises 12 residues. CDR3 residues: CASRRGQETQYF. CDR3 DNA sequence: TGTGCCAGCCGCCGGGGGCAAGAGACCCAGTACTTC.